These T cell receptor beta chains were read from a single sample in a study of cytomegalovirus exposure and HLA in healthy donors. Data came from immunoSEQ multiplex PCR; TCRdb stores just in-frame clones and leaves some out. The sample holds 150,000 to 200,000 clones, about 86% seen once. The sample consisted of PBMCs. The source of these receptors is a woman younger than 35 in good health and CMV-seronegative. The CDR3 runs from the conserved cysteine through the conserved F or W. A D gene is named only where the DNA matches it firmly. The size entry is marked missing in some rows and otherwise reads once, few, many or a size class.

>NA|TRBJ2-3|TRBD2|TRBV4-3
CASSQVGGTTDTQYF
TGCGCCAGCAGCCAAGTGGGGGGGACCACAGATACGCAGTATTTT
>NA|TRBJ2-5|NA|TRBV5-4
CASSLTFVSGQTIQETQYF
TGTGCCAGCAGCTTGACTTTCGTTTCGGGTCAGACGATTCAAGAGACCCAGTACTTC
>NA|TRBJ1-1|NA|TRBV7-3
CASSQGMNTEAFF
TGTGCCAGCAGTCAGGGAATGAACACTGAAGCTTTCTTT
>NA|TRBJ2-1|NA|TRBV15
CATSNQLQSYNEQFF
TGTGCCACCAGCAATCAACTACAATCCTACAATGAGCAGTTCTTC
>NA|TRBJ1-2|TRBD1|TRBV7-9
CASRARPQGEDGYTF
TGTGCCAGCAGGGCTCGACCACAGGGGGAAGATGGCTACACCTTC
>few|TRBJ1-2|TRBD1|TRBV7-9
CASTISGTGRYGYTF
TGTGCCAGCACCATTAGCGGGACAGGGAGATATGGCTACACCTTC
>NA|TRBJ1-6|NA|TRBV6-5
CASSYENGVNSPLHF
TGTGCCAGCAGTTACGAAAACGGGGTTAATTCACCCCTCCACTTT
>few|TRBJ1-1|NA|TRBV5-4
CASSLDRSFGTEAFF
TGTGCCAGCAGCTTGGACAGGAGCTTTGGAACTGAAGCTTTCTTT
>NA|TRBJ1-1|NA|TRBV5-1
CASSLGDTNTEAFF
TGCGCCAGCAGCTTGGGAGATACGAACACTGAAGCTTTCTTT
>NA|TRBJ2-6|TRBD2|TRBV2
CASSEQLAGPGANVLTF
TGTGCCAGCAGTGAGCAACTAGCGGGACCCGGGGCCAACGTCCTGACTTTC
>once|TRBJ2-7|TRBD1|TRBV5-4
CASSHQGARYYEQYF
TGTGCCAGCAGTCATCAGGGGGCCCGCTACTACGAGCAGTACTTC
>NA|TRBJ1-2|NA|TRBV25-1
CASSDRGAGGKNGYTF
TGTGCCAGCAGTGACCGCGGGGCGGGTGGGAAAAATGGCTACACCTTC
>NA|TRBJ2-3|TRBD1|TRBV9
CASSTYRGATDTQYF
TGTGCCAGCAGTACATACAGGGGGGCCACAGATACGCAGTATTTT
>NA|TRBJ2-7|NA|TRBV6-1
CASSSRESLEQYF
TGTGCCAGCAGTTCACGAGAGAGTCTCGAGCAGTACTTC
>NA|TRBJ2-6|NA|TRBV6-4
CASSVEGSGANVLTF
TGTGCCAGCAGTGTGGAGGGTAGTGGGGCCAACGTCCTGACTTTC
>NA|TRBJ2-3|NA|TRBV18
CASSPKEGTSTDTQYF
TGTGCCAGCTCACCAAAGGAGGGAACTAGCACAGATACGCAGTATTTT
>NA|TRBJ2-3|TRBD2|TRBV6-1
CASTEALAGGYTDTQYF
TGTGCCAGCACCGAAGCCCTAGCGGGGGGGTACACAGATACGCAGTATTTT
>few|TRBJ2-2|TRBD1|TRBV6-4
CASSDSGDRNTGELFF
TGTGCCAGCAGTGACTCGGGGGACAGGAACACCGGGGAGCTGTTTTTT
>NA|TRBJ1-1|NA|TRBV6-5
CASRHLGDTEAFF
TGTGCCAGCAGGCACCTAGGTGACACTGAAGCTTTCTTT
>NA|TRBJ1-3|TRBD1|TRBV7-6
CASSFGTAGNTIYF
TGTGCCAGCAGCTTCGGGACAGCTGGAAACACCATATATTTT
>NA|TRBJ2-7|TRBD2|TRBV6-5
CASSLAGGPYEQYF
TGTGCCAGCAGTTTAGCGGGGGGGCCCTACGAGCAGTACTTC
>NA|TRBJ2-1|TRBD2|TRBV7-2
CASSPPSGSYNEQFF
TGTGCCAGCAGCCCACCTAGCGGCTCCTACAATGAGCAGTTCTTC
>NA|TRBJ2-5|NA|TRBV19
CASSSWGRGETQYF
TGTGCCAGTAGTTCATGGGGGAGGGGGGAGACCCAGTACTTC
>once|TRBJ1-4|TRBD1|TRBV29-1
CSVLLTGSNEKLFF
TGCAGCGTTTTGCTGACAGGGTCTAATGAAAAACTGTTTTTT
>NA|TRBJ2-7|NA|TRBV2
CASSEGLGGYEQYF
TGTGCCAGCAGTGAAGGGCTGGGGGGCTACGAGCAGTACTTC
>NA|TRBJ2-2|NA|TRBV2
CASSAQQIGLELFF
TGTGCCAGCAGTGCCCAACAGATCGGACTCGAGCTGTTTTTT
>NA|TRBJ2-3|TRBD2|TRBV7-9
CASKGAGEADTQYF
TGTGCCAGCAAGGGAGCGGGAGAGGCAGATACGCAGTATTTT
>NA|TRBJ1-1|TRBD1|TRBV5-4
CASRSGGAGEAFF
TGTGCCAGCAGGTCAGGGGGCGCGGGTGAAGCTTTCTTT
>many|TRBJ1-1|NA|TRBV5-1
CASRLTGPNMNTEAFF
TGCGCCAGCAGACTCACAGGGCCCAACATGAACACTGAAGCTTTCTTT
>once|TRBJ2-7|TRBD1|TRBV15
CATSRDPRDRSLGPYEQYF
TGTGCCACCAGCAGAGATCCCCGGGACAGGTCGTTGGGACCTTACGAGCAGTACTTC
>NA|TRBJ2-1|TRBD1|TRBV7-8
CASSFSPGQGVVGEQFF
TGTGCCAGCAGCTTTTCCCCGGGACAGGGGGTAGTTGGGGAGCAGTTCTTC
>NA|TRBJ1-5|TRBD1|TRBV6-5
CASRRTGDQPQHF
TGTGCCAGCAGGAGGACAGGGGATCAGCCCCAGCATTTT
>NA|TRBJ1-4|NA|TRBV27
CASSPYRNEKLFF
TGTGCCAGCAGCCCCTACCGTAATGAAAAACTGTTTTTT
>NA|TRBJ2-2|NA|TRBV2
CASTVTGELFF
TGTGCCAGCACGGTTACCGGGGAGCTGTTTTTT
>NA|TRBJ2-1|TRBD2|TRBV2
CASSSGGNEQFF
TGTGCCAGCAGTTCGGGGGGTAATGAGCAGTTCTTC
>NA|TRBJ1-5|TRBD1|TRBV29-1
CSVAGGGLAEGNQSQHF
TGCAGCGTTGCGGGAGGGGGCTTAGCGGAAGGCAATCAGTCCCAGCATTTT
>NA|TRBJ1-3|TRBD1|TRBV2
CASSGQGFSGNTIYF
TGTGCCAGCAGTGGACAGGGATTCTCTGGAAACACCATATATTTT
>NA|TRBJ2-1|NA|TRBV1
CTSSPNEGTSGRSWNEQFF
TGCACCAGCAGCCCAAATGAAGGGACTAGCGGGAGAAGTTGGAATGAGCAGTTCTTC
>NA|TRBJ1-2|NA|TRBV23-1
CASSQSGLAGANYGYTF
TGCGCCAGCAGTCAATCCGGTCTCGCAGGGGCTAACTATGGCTACACCTTC
>NA|TRBJ2-2|NA|TRBV5-1
CASSFSEFTGELFF
TGCGCCAGCAGCTTTTCCGAGTTCACCGGGGAGCTGTTTTTT
>NA|TRBJ2-7|TRBD1|TRBV15
CATSTAYRGNNYEQYF
TGTGCCACCTCTACCGCTTACAGGGGCAATAACTACGAGCAGTACTTC
>NA|TRBJ2-1|TRBD1|TRBV6-6
CAIRTGENEQFF
TGTGCCATTAGGACAGGGGAAAATGAGCAGTTCTTC
>NA|TRBJ2-7|TRBD1|TRBV9
CASSASTGTGSYEQYF
TGTGCCAGCAGCGCCTCAACCGGGACAGGATCCTACGAGCAGTACTTC
>NA|TRBJ2-1|NA|TRBV18
CASSPGVSYNEQFF
TGTGCCAGCTCACCCGGGGTCTCCTACAATGAGCAGTTCTTC
>NA|TRBJ2-7|TRBD2|TRBV4-3
CASSGVAGGYEQYF
TGCGCCAGCAGCGGGGTAGCGGGAGGCTACGAGCAGTACTTC
>NA|TRBJ1-2|NA|TRBV18
CASSPRPGNYGYTF
TGTGCCAGCTCACCAAGACCAGGGAACTATGGCTACACCTTC
>NA|TRBJ2-7|NA|TRBV2
CASRKTGTPVYEQYF
TGTGCCAGCAGAAAGACCGGGACACCCGTCTACGAGCAGTACTTC
>NA|TRBJ2-2|TRBD1|TRBV11-3
CASSSGPTGGNTGELFF
TGTGCCAGCAGCTCGGGCCCGACAGGGGGAAACACCGGGGAGCTGTTTTTT
>NA|TRBJ1-1|TRBD1|TRBV18
CASSRGTGEGQNTEAFF
TGTGCCAGCTCCCGAGGAACAGGGGAAGGGCAGAACACTGAAGCTTTCTTT
>NA|TRBJ1-3|TRBD1|TRBV7-2
CASSLYTGASGNTIYF
TGTGCCAGCAGCCTGTACACAGGGGCCTCTGGAAACACCATATATTTT
>NA|TRBJ1-1|TRBD1|TRBV30
CAWSGGLLWTGANTEAFF
TGTGCCTGGAGTGGGGGGCTACTGTGGACAGGGGCGAATACTGAAGCTTTCTTT
>NA|TRBJ1-3|NA|TRBV9
CASSTSVRGDVGNTIYF
TGTGCCAGCAGCACGAGCGTCCGGGGAGATGTTGGAAACACCATATATTTT